This T cell receptor (beta chain) is from a study of blood T cell repertoires in COVID-19. At the level of the study: COVID-19 samples, acute and convalescent, were from the United States, Italy and Spain.

The repertoire was sequenced with immunoSEQ multiplex PCR; TCRdb's copy has only in-frame clones and lacks some. The table includes about 200,000 clones, 85% to 90% detected once. The CDR3 covers 16 residues. The junction had 13 bases not matched to a gene; V was cut back by 4 bases and J by 5 bases. CDR1 SGHRS and CDR2 YFSETQ come from the germline V gene. Cohorts were based on clinical histories the participants reported. Each recovered donor of Cohort 3 presented with two negative PCRs, clearance, or symptom resolution. The sample consisted of PBMCs or T cells enriched from blood (not recorded which). The TCR originated in a man aged 30-40 years who had recovered from COVID-19. The V gene is TRBV5-1, the J gene TRBJ1-1; 8 bases are shared with TRBD1. CDR3 sequence reads: CASSQTLTGGKTEAFF. DNA of the CDR3: TGCGCCAGCAGCCAGACTCTAACAGGGGGGAAAACTGAAGCTTTCTTT.